The clone carrying this TCR beta chain was recorded many times. Amplified TCR beta CDR3 regions were obtained using RNA transcripts as template. HTBI primers were used in a first-round RT-PCR, which preceded a second-round multiplex PCR. One entry per CDR3 protein results from TCRdb running MiXCR on the multiplex PCR reads. The top ten hold under 3.5% of the sample, which has more than 550,000 distinct CDR3 sequences, 35% to 45% seen once. This sample was included in a study of Graves' ophthalmopathy and Graves' hyperthyroidism. The CDR3 is made up of 14 amino acids. The germline V gene encodes CDR1 SGDLS and CDR2 YYNGEE. The ends were cut back, 0 bases at V and 8 bases at J, with 11 bases in the middle.

This receptor was identified in an adult man with Graves' ophthalmopathy. Specimen: peripheral blood. The V gene is TRBV9, the J gene TRBJ1-4; TRBD1 is a possible D gene (6 bases). The CDR3 sequence: CASSVVQGGEKLFF. The CDR3 DNA follows: TGTGCCAGCAGCGTAGTACAGGGCGGCGAAAAACTGTTTTTT.